The 15 T cell receptor beta chains given below trace back to one sample, sequenced in a study of blood T cell repertoires in COVID-19. Sequencing was performed with immunoSEQ multiplex PCR; in TCRdb, only in-frame clones are kept and a portion is missing. Of about 270,000 clones listed, approximately 86% were seen once; the top ten hold around 4%. The sample taken for sequencing was peripheral blood. These receptors all stem from a woman aged 45-59 years with active or convalescent COVID-19.

CDR3 protein: CASSRRGVMNTEAFF. DNA of the CDR3: TGTGCCAGCAGCCGCCGAGGCGTCATGAACACTGAAGCTTTCTTT. The chain recombines TRBV16 with TRBJ1-1; unclear D gene. The CDR3 length is 15 residues. CDR1 KGHSY and CDR2 FQNENV come from the germline V gene. V shed 4 bases and J shed 0 bases, with 12 bases lying between them.

This clone has a handful of counts. V is TRBV7-9 and J is TRBJ1-5, with 8 bases that match TRBD1. The CDR3 is 16 residues long. With 5 bases clipped from V and 5 bases from J, the junction kept 11 bases outside the gene matches. Germline V lookup: CDR1 SEHNR, CDR2 FQNEAQ (reference sequence). In DNA, the CDR3 is TGTGCCAGCAGCCCCTTGGGCAGGGGGCCTTATCAGCCCCAGCATTTT. Encoded protein: CASSPLGRGPYQPQHF.

The V gene is TRBV3-1 (or the pseudogene TRBV3-2), the J gene TRBJ2-7; D gene ambiguous. The CDR3 is made up of 15 amino acids. The V gene's germline CDR1 is LGHDT and CDR2 YNNKEL (reference sequence). Trimming took 4 bases from V and 2 from J, leaving 15 bases between them. CDR3 sequence: CASSLAQFNTYEQYF. In DNA, the CDR3 is TGTGCCAGCAGCCTAGCACAATTTAATACCTACGAGCAGTACTTC.

The chain is built from TRBV5-4 and TRBJ2-1, with D perhaps TRBD2 (6 bases). The V end lost 0 bases, the J end lost 9 bases, and 16 bases lay between the germline ends. The CDR3 runs to 15 residues. CDR1 and CDR2 from the germline V gene are SGHNT and YYREEE (reference sequence). The CDR3 DNA reads as TGTGCCAGCAGCTTGGATGGGCCGGGAGTAACTGAGCAGTTCTTC. Amino acids: CASSLDGPGVTEQFF.

The rearrangement uses TRBV7-2 and TRBJ2-1; 7 bases agree with TRBD2. The ends lost 7 bases at V and 8 bases at J; junction bases unmatched: 20. The CDR3 has 17 residues. Germline CDR1 is SGHTA and CDR2 is FQGNSA. CDR3: CASTKSVSSGLRDEQFF. DNA for the CDR3: TGTGCCAGCACCAAATCGGTGTCTAGCGGCCTTAGGGATGAGCAGTTCTTC. Full variable domain (outside the CDR3, taken from reference TRBV7-2 and TRBJ2-1): GAGVSQSPSNKVTEKGKDVELRCDPISGHTALYWYRQSLGQGLEFLIYFQGNSAPDKSGLPSDRFSAERTGGSVSTLTIQRTQQEDSAVYLCASTKSVSSGLRDEQFFGPGTRLTVL.

The CDR3 sequence: CASSLGGGASNQPQHF. The CDR3 DNA sequence: TGTGCCAGCAGCTTGGGGGGGGGCGCAAGCAATCAGCCCCAGCATTTT. This sequence joins TRBV5-4 and TRBJ1-5; tentative D call: TRBD1 (6 bases). The CDR3 has 16 residues. With 0 bases removed from V and 1 base from J, the gap between germline ends came to 11 bases. Looked up from germline, CDR1 is SGHNT and CDR2 is YYREEE (reference sequence).

The genes are TRBV5-4 and TRBJ2-1, with 9 bases that match TRBD2. The V segment lost 0 bases and the J segment 7 bases; nucleotides outside the gene matches: 5. The germline V gene has CDR1 SGHNT and CDR2 YYREEE (reference sequence). CDR3 length: 15 residues. The CDR3 sequence is CASSLDAGGRNEQFF. Here the CDR3 DNA reads TGTGCCAGCAGCTTGGACGCGGGAGGGAGAAATGAGCAGTTCTTC.

This clone was found a few times. The chain links TRBV19 to TRBJ2-2, with 11 bases identical to TRBD2. The length of the CDR3 is 18 residues. V gave up 2 bases and J gave up 5 bases; unmatched junction bases: 10. Germline lookup yields CDR1 LNHDA and CDR2 SQIVND (reference sequence). CDR3 coding DNA: TGTGCCAGTAGTATACCGCGAATAGCGGGAGGGTGGACCGGGGAGCTGTTTTTT. It yields the protein CASSIPRIAGGWTGELFF.

The chain uses TRBV13 and TRBJ1-2; D not certain. This CDR3 contains 12 residues. CDR1 and CDR2 (germline): PRHDT, FYEKMQ (reference sequence). V was pared by 3 bases and J by 2 bases, with 4 bases between. In DNA, the CDR3 is TGTGCCAGCAGCTTCTTGAACTATGGCTACACCTTC. It specifies CASSFLNYGYTF.

The rearrangement joins TRBV7-2 to TRBJ2-1; 9 bases fit TRBD2. The CDR3 consists of 15 residues. The J segment lost 5 bases and the V segment lost 7 bases, leaving 9 bases of the junction unmatched. The V gene's germline CDR1 is SGHTA and CDR2 FQGNSA. CDR3 in amino acids: CASNPFSGRNNEQFF. For the CDR3, the DNA is TGTGCCAGCAACCCCTTTAGCGGGAGAAACAATGAGCAGTTCTTC.

The chain employs TRBV5-4 and TRBJ2-7; 14 nucleotides agree with TRBD2. V gave up 3 bases and J gave up 9 bases; unmatched junction bases: 5. The CDR3 has 14 amino acids. The germline V gene encodes CDR1 SGHNT and CDR2 YYREEE (reference sequence). This CDR3 is CASSSGLAGARQYF. For the CDR3, the DNA is TGTGCCAGCAGCTCGGGACTAGCGGGAGCAAGGCAGTACTTC.

As for this clone: The CDR3 ends on some other residue instead of the conserved phenylalanine or tryptophan, so this is likely a read error. The limits of the CDR3 on the DNA are not certain, so only TCRdb's listed CDR3 is given. The chain combines TRBV15 with TRBJ1-1. Germline V CDR1 and CDR2: LNHNV, YYDKDF (reference sequence). From its first to its last residue, the CDR3 has 13 amino acids. The CDR3 loop reads CATSDPHLNRRDL.

This clone showed up just a few times. The chain links TRBV3-1 (or the pseudogene TRBV3-2) to TRBJ1-5; 7 bases agree with TRBD1. Trimming at V came to 3 bases and at J to 1 base, leaving 3 bases not matched to a gene. Per the germline V gene, CDR1 is LGHDT and CDR2 is YNNKEL (reference sequence). The CDR3 totals 15 residues. The CDR3 reads CASSHGTVSNQPQHF. Written as DNA, the CDR3 is TGTGCCAGCAGCCATGGGACAGTGAGCAATCAGCCCCAGCATTTT.

This sequence joins TRBV7-8 and TRBJ1-5; 7 bases agree with TRBD1. Looked up from germline, CDR1 is SGHVS and CDR2 is FQNEAQ. V was clipped by 4 bases and J by 0 bases; unmatched bases: 3. The CDR3 has 15 residues. The CDR3 DNA sequence: TGTGCCAGCAGCTCCGGGACAGATAGCAATCAGCCCCAGCATTTT. This encodes CASSSGTDSNQPQHF.

The V gene is TRBV6-5, the J gene TRBJ2-7, with 9 bases fitting TRBD2. This CDR3 spans 15 amino acids. With 2 bases clipped from V and 2 bases from J, the junction kept 4 bases outside the gene matches. The germline V gene has CDR1 MNHEY and CDR2 SVGAGI. Here the CDR3 reads CASSYLSGRTYEQYF. As DNA, the CDR3 is TGTGCCAGCAGTTACCTCAGCGGGAGGACCTACGAGCAGTACTTC.